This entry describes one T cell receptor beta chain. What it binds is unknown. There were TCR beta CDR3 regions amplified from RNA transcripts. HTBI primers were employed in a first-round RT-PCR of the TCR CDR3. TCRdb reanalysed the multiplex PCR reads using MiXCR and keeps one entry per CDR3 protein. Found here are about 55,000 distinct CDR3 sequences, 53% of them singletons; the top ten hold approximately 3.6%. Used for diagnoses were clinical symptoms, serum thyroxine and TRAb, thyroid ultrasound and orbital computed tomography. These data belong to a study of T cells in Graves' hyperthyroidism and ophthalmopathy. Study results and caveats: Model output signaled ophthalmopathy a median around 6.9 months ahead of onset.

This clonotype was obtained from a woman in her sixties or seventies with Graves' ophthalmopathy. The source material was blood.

For the CDR3, the DNA is TGCAGCGGTATTCCGCGCGGGAGGGCCTTCAATGAGCAGTTCTTC. Its protein is CSGIPRGRAFNEQFF. This sequence joins TRBV29-1 and TRBJ2-1, with 9 bases fitting TRBD2. The germline V gene encodes CDR1 SQVTM and CDR2 ANQGSEA. The CDR3 totals 15 residues. V gave up 7 bases and J gave up 6 bases; unmatched junction bases: 13.